The rows below give T cell receptor beta chains drawn from one sample of a study of blood T cell repertoires in COVID-19. Profiled with immunoSEQ multiplex PCR; TCRdb holds only in-frame clones, not every one. The repertoire holds about 200,000 clones, with about 91% as singletons. Input material: peripheral blood. The source of these receptors is a middle-aged woman with acute or convalescent COVID-19. Both conserved end residues are part of each CDR3. D genes are given only for firm matches. Clone size, where shown, is once, few, many, or a class for clones that have expanded.

cdr3_aa,cdr3_nt,clone_size,d_call,j_call,v_call
CASRLGQGTEAFF,TGTGCCAGCCGCCTAGGACAGGGGACTGAAGCTTTCTTT,-,TRBD1,TRBJ1-1,TRBV27
CASSKLGRPPPRGYTF,TGTGCCAGCAGCAAACTTGGCCGCCCGCCTCCTAGAGGCTACACCTTC,-,-,TRBJ1-2,TRBV21-1
CASSLGPGLAGSGEFF,TGTGCCAGCAGCTTAGGACCGGGACTAGCGGGGTCAGGGGAGTTCTTC,-,TRBD2,TRBJ2-1,TRBV7-2
CASSNRPGQPFTDTQYF,TGTGCCAGCAGTAACCGACCGGGACAGCCTTTCACAGATACGCAGTATTTT,-,TRBD1,TRBJ2-3,TRBV27
CASSQGQGNYGYTF,TGTGCCAGCAGCCAAGGTCAGGGCAACTATGGCTACACCTTC,-,-,TRBJ1-2,TRBV14
CASSVDTGVNTIYF,TGTGCCAGCAGCGTAGACACAGGGGTGAACACCATATATTTT,-,TRBD1,TRBJ1-3,TRBV9
CASSPGNRDPETQYF,TGTGCCAGCAGCCCCGGTAACAGGGACCCAGAGACCCAGTACTTC,-,-,TRBJ2-5,TRBV4-2
CASYQARDSPNYGYTF,TGTGCCAGCTACCAGGCAAGGGACAGCCCCAACTATGGCTACACCTTC,-,TRBD1,TRBJ1-2,TRBV7-9
CAWRVGQPQHF,TGCGCTTGGAGGGTAGGACAGCCCCAGCATTTT,-,-,TRBJ1-5,TRBV23-1
CASSLDARYGYTF,TGTGCCAGCAGCTTGGATGCCAGATATGGCTACACCTTC,-,-,TRBJ1-2,TRBV5-8
CASSQWKGDYNSPLHF,TGCGCCAGCAGCCAATGGAAAGGGGACTATAATTCACCCCTCCACTTT,-,-,TRBJ1-6,TRBV4-1
CASSLYSRPPSEAFF,TGTGCCAGCAGTTTATACAGCAGGCCCCCTTCAGAAGCTTTCTTT,-,-,TRBJ1-1,TRBV27
CASASGAYNSPLHF,TGCGCCAGCGCCTCAGGGGCCTATAATTCACCCCTCCACTTT,-,-,TRBJ1-6,TRBV5-1
CASTPGGSNSPLHF,TGTGCCAGCACCCCCGGGGGGAGCAATTCACCCCTCCACTTT,-,-,TRBJ1-6,TRBV7-2
CASSSQRGGVGELFF,TGTGCCAGCAGCTCCCAGCGGGGGGGCGTCGGGGAGCTGTTTTTT,-,TRBD2,TRBJ2-2,TRBV7-3
CASRRTGDAGYTF,TGTGCCAGCCGCAGGACAGGCGACGCTGGCTACACCTTC,few,TRBD1,TRBJ1-2,TRBV6-5
CASFPTGVNQPQHF,TGTGCCAGCTTTCCCACGGGAGTAAATCAGCCCCAGCATTTT,-,-,TRBJ1-5,TRBV21-1
CASSQPLRDRGLLFF,TGCGCCAGCAGCCAACCCCTTAGGGACAGGGGCTTACTGTTTTTT,-,TRBD1,TRBJ1-4,TRBV4-1
CASSSVRTSGNTIYF,TGCGCCAGCAGCTCGGTCCGAACCTCTGGAAACACCATATATTTT,-,-,TRBJ1-3,TRBV5-1
CASSVAGGFPDTQYF,TGTGCCAGCAGCGTAGCGGGGGGTTTCCCAGATACGCAGTATTTT,-,TRBD2,TRBJ2-3,TRBV9
CASRTGYGYTF,TGTGCCAGCAGGACTGGGTATGGCTACACCTTC,-,-,TRBJ1-2,TRBV6-5
CASSEIDEGTEAFF,TGTGCCAGCAGTGAAATAGATGAGGGAACTGAAGCTTTCTTT,-,-,TRBJ1-1,TRBV2
CASTRDRYSNQPQHF,TGTGCCAGTACACGGGACAGATATAGCAATCAGCCCCAGCATTTT,-,TRBD1,TRBJ1-5,TRBV19
CASSSPGQASGYTF,TGTGCCAGCAGCTCCCCGGGACAGGCTTCTGGCTACACCTTC,-,TRBD1,TRBJ1-2,TRBV5-4
CASSSLFTGWTGGYGYTF,TGTGCCAGCAGTTCCCTCTTCACCGGCTGGACAGGGGGCTATGGCTACACCTTC,-,TRBD1,TRBJ1-2,TRBV27
CASSELRAPPGNTIYF,TGTGCCAGCAGTGAACTCAGGGCCCCCCCCGGAAACACCATATATTTT,-,-,TRBJ1-3,TRBV6-1
CASSPGQGRGETQYF,TGTGCCAGCAGCCCCGGACAGGGGCGAGGGGAGACCCAGTACTTC,once,TRBD1,TRBJ2-5,TRBV2
CASSRGITGNTIYF,TGTGCCAGCTCACGGGGGATTACTGGAAACACCATATATTTT,-,-,TRBJ1-3,TRBV7-7
CASSPATGSTGYTF,TGTGCCAGCAGCCCCGCCACAGGGTCGACCGGCTACACCTTC,-,-,TRBJ1-2,TRBV6-5
CASSMQGQGAGGYTF,TGTGCCAGCAGTATGCAGGGACAGGGGGCGGGTGGCTACACCTTC,-,TRBD1,TRBJ1-2,TRBV6-5
CASSEGLNTGELFF,TGTGCCAGCAGTGAAGGTCTGAACACCGGGGAGCTGTTTTTT,-,-,TRBJ2-2,TRBV2
CASRNRDSVTDTQYF,TGTGCCAGCCGAAACCGGGACTCCGTCACAGATACGCAGTATTTT,-,-,TRBJ2-3,TRBV2
CASSEAPSDEQFF,TGTGCCAGCAGTGAAGCACCCTCGGATGAGCAGTTCTTC,-,-,TRBJ2-1,TRBV2
CASLRVVMNTEAFF,TGTGCCAGCCTGCGGGTCGTAATGAACACTGAAGCTTTCTTT,-,-,TRBJ1-1,TRBV9
CASRLGQQNEKLFF,TGCGCCAGCAGGCTGGGACAGCAGAATGAAAAACTGTTTTTT,-,TRBD1,TRBJ1-4,TRBV5-1
CASSLWGDPSDTQYF,TGTGCCAGCAGCTTATGGGGGGACCCCTCAGATACGCAGTATTTT,-,-,TRBJ2-3,TRBV11-2
CASSNPGRNYGYTF,TGTGCCAGCAGTAATCCCGGGAGGAACTATGGCTACACCTTC,-,-,TRBJ1-2,TRBV6-5
CATSRDVTGGEKLFF,TGTGCCACCAGCAGAGATGTTACAGGGGGTGAAAAACTGTTTTTT,-,TRBD1,TRBJ1-4,TRBV15
CAWTNSPNYGYTF,TGTGCCTGGACAAACAGCCCTAACTATGGCTACACCTTC,-,-,TRBJ1-2,TRBV30
CASSPTATDTQYF,TGTGCCAGCAGCCCGACAGCAACAGATACGCAGTATTTT,-,-,TRBJ2-3,TRBV7-3
CASSVPGQGQETQYF,TGTGCCAGCAGCGTGCCGGGACAGGGACAAGAGACCCAGTACTTC,-,TRBD1,TRBJ2-5,TRBV3-1/TRBV3-2
CASCRDSSINEKLFF,TGTGCCAGCTGCCGGGACAGTTCCATTAATGAAAAACTGTTTTTT,-,TRBD1,TRBJ1-4,TRBV2
CASSLIRGKDTQYF,TGTGCCAGCAGCCTTATTAGGGGGAAAGATACGCAGTATTTT,-,-,TRBJ2-3,TRBV7-3
CASSLVRGDSYGYTF,TGTGCCAGCAGCTTAGTGAGGGGGGACAGCTATGGCTACACCTTC,-,TRBD1,TRBJ1-2,TRBV7-9
CASQVQANTGELFF,TGTGCCAGCCAAGTCCAGGCTAACACCGGGGAGCTGTTTTTT,-,-,TRBJ2-2,TRBV6-5
CASTRGGRWDTQYF,TGTGCCAGTACCCGGGGAGGTCGGTGGGATACGCAGTATTTT,-,-,TRBJ2-3,TRBV19
CASSTRTGSNEQFF,TGTGCCAGCAGTACCCGGACAGGGAGCAATGAGCAGTTCTTC,-,TRBD1,TRBJ2-1,TRBV6-5
CASGEKQQGYTDTQYF,TGTGCCAGCGGGGAGAAGCAACAGGGGTACACAGATACGCAGTATTTT,-,TRBD1,TRBJ2-3,TRBV2
CASSLRALAGGLETQYF,TGTGCCAGCAGCCTGAGGGCGCTAGCGGGGGGGCTGGAGACCCAGTACTTC,-,TRBD2,TRBJ2-5,TRBV9
CASSLLGQGQVYGYTF,TGTGCCAGCAGCTTGCTGGGGCAGGGTCAGGTCTATGGCTACACCTTC,-,-,TRBJ1-2,TRBV5-6
CASSPRQGGTGELFF,TGCGCCAGCAGCCCCAGACAGGGTGGAACCGGGGAGCTGTTTTTT,once,TRBD1,TRBJ2-2,TRBV4-1
CASSFIAGGSTDTQYF,TGTGCCAGCAGCTTTATAGCGGGAGGTAGCACAGATACGCAGTATTTT,-,TRBD2,TRBJ2-3,TRBV7-2
CASSVVSGWSEKLFF,TGTGCCAGCAGCGTAGTATCAGGGTGGAGTGAAAAACTGTTTTTT,-,-,TRBJ1-4,TRBV9
CASSPPMRGMNTEAFF,TGTGCCAGCTCACCACCCATGAGGGGGATGAACACTGAAGCTTTCTTT,-,-,TRBJ1-1,TRBV18
CASSRGQQETQYF,TGTGCCAGCAGCAGGGGACAGCAAGAGACCCAGTACTTC,-,TRBD1,TRBJ2-5,TRBV7-9
CASSLQTGTLYGYTF,TGTGCCAGTAGTCTGCAGACAGGGACACTATATGGCTACACCTTC,-,TRBD1,TRBJ1-2,TRBV19
CASIRGGGNTEAFF,TGTGCCAGCATTAGGGGGGGCGGGAACACTGAAGCTTTCTTT,-,-,TRBJ1-1,TRBV6-5
CAWSVTGDEAFF,TGTGCCTGGAGTGTAACGGGGGATGAAGCTTTCTTT,-,-,TRBJ1-1,TRBV30
CASKGSGELFF,TGTGCCAGCAAAGGGAGCGGGGAGCTGTTTTTT,-,-,TRBJ2-2,TRBV9